This entry features one TCR beta chain sequence. Its antigen is currently unknown. This entry belongs to a study of cytomegalovirus exposure and HLA in healthy donors. Study-wide results and caveats: In terms of immune exposure information, only CMV serostatus was available. An apparent linkage of common viral pathogens to several of the most significant clusters emerged in a later analysis. Some TCR beta chains (around 160 of them) were listed as cytomegalovirus-associated. A prior analysis recorded that most TCR beta V segments were productive about 90% or about 30% of the time.

PCR used 60 Vbeta primers and 13 Jbeta primers. TCRdb keeps only in-frame clones here, not all; method: immunoSEQ multiplex PCR. The table lists more than 200,000 clones, around 76% of them singletons, with 6% in the top ten. J gave up 0 bases and V 4 bases, and 4 bases lay outside the gene matches. CDR3 length: 16 amino acids. Germline V CDR1 and CDR2: SNHLY, FYNNEI. The sequenced sample was PBMCs. The rearrangement links TRBV2 to TRBJ2-1; 9 nucleotides agree with TRBD2. This TCR was sampled from a man in his forties in good health and CMV-seropositive. CDR3 DNA sequence: TGTGCCAGCAGTGGTGGTAGCGGGAGCTCCTACAATGAGCAGTTCTTC. This translates into CASSGGSGSSYNEQFF.